The entry that follows covers one T cell receptor (beta chain) sequence. The sample is drawn from a study of blood T cell repertoires in COVID-19. Germline CDR1 is SGHNT and CDR2 is YYREEE (reference sequence). This CDR3 has 17 residues. Trimming cost V 0 bases and J 6 bases; bases outside gene matches: 12. Some clones are missing from TCRdb's copy, which holds only in-frame ones; the method was immunoSEQ multiplex PCR. The sample has approximately 180,000 clones; approximately 90% are singletons. The TCR sequence derives from a human donor in a cohort sampled during active COVID-19. V usage is TRBV5-4 and J usage is TRBJ2-7, with 10 nucleotides matching TRBD2. Sequencing was done on a sample of peripheral blood. CDR3 region: CASSLGPPSGGASEQYF. The CDR3, as DNA: TGTGCCAGCAGCTTGGGCCCCCCAAGCGGGGGGGCGAGCGAGCAGTACTTC.